This TCR beta chain is drawn from a study of OX40 agonist ivuxolimab in advanced cancers. CDR3 length: 20 amino acids. The J segment lost 1 base and the V segment lost 1 base, leaving 7 bases of the junction unmatched. CDR1 and CDR2 (germline): MGHRA, YSYEKL. Clones were read by immunoSEQ multiplex PCR, and TCRdb kept only the in-frame ones, dropping some. The sample comprises about 110,000 clones, around 93% of which are singletons, and roughly 0.66% rests with the top ten. Sequencing was performed on CD4+ or CD8+ T cells sorted from blood, taken in a trial of the OX40 agonist ivuxolimab. V usage is TRBV4-1 and J usage is TRBJ2-4, with 16 bases matching TRBD2. This sequence originates from an adult with an advanced solid tumor such as melanoma, head and neck, liver or kidney cancer. CDR3 sequence reads: CASSQAGTSGGAGAKNIQYF. In nucleotides, the CDR3 is TGCGCCAGCAGCCAAGCGGGGACTAGCGGGGGGGCCGGGGCCAAAAACATTCAGTACTTC.